Presented here are 20 T cell receptor beta chains from one specimen sequenced in a study of blood T cell repertoires in COVID-19. Method: immunoSEQ multiplex PCR; TCRdb's copy keeps in-frame clones and lacks some. The sample includes about 170,000 clones, approximately 86% of them seen just once. Sequencing was done on a sample of peripheral blood. The receptor source for this set is a woman older than 75 with COVID-19, enrolled during active disease.

This chain connects TRBV12-3 or TRBV12-4 to TRBJ1-2; D is perhaps TRBD1 (5 bases). The CDR3 has 13 amino acids. V was trimmed by 7 bases and J by 6 bases, leaving 15 bases between them. The CDR3 protein is CASTIGQGHGYTF. CDR3 bases: TGTGCCAGCACCATAGGGCAGGGCCATGGCTACACCTTC.

This chain joins TRBV18 and TRBJ1-1, with D maybe TRBD1 (5 bases). Germline loops: CDR1 KGHSH, CDR2 LQKENI. CDR3 size: 15 residues. The V end lost 3 bases, the J end lost 0 bases, and 11 bases lay between the germline ends. This CDR3 reads CASSPNYRMNTEAFF. The DNA of the CDR3 is TGTGCCAGCTCACCGAATTACAGGATGAACACTGAAGCTTTCTTT.

The rearrangement joins TRBV28 to TRBJ1-4; D call uncertain. This CDR3 comprises 10 residues. The ends were cut back, 8 bases at V and 7 bases at J, with 5 bases in the middle. Germline V gives CDR1 MDHEN, CDR2 SYDVKM. Here the CDR3 reads CASYGEKLFF. The CDR3 DNA is TGTGCCAGCTACGGTGAAAAACTGTTTTTT.

The rearrangement links TRBV27 to TRBJ2-7; possible D gene TRBD2, 6 bases. V dropped 7 bases and J dropped 5 bases, with 21 bases sitting between them. This CDR3 is built from 15 residues. CDR1 and CDR2 from the germline V gene are MNHEY and SMNVEV (reference sequence). CDR3 loop: CASNSLGGTYDEQYF. The CDR3 region has the DNA TGTGCCAGCAACAGTTTGGGTGGGACTTACGACGAGCAGTACTTC.

The chain recombines TRBV6-5 with TRBJ2-1, with TRBD2 matching over 7 bases. Germline V lookup: CDR1 MNHEY, CDR2 SVGAGI. J lost 0 bases, V lost 7 bases, and 6 bases had no gene match. The CDR3 is 15 amino acids. DNA of the CDR3: TGTGCCAGCACTGCGCTAGCGGCCTCCTACAATGAGCAGTTCTTC. This translates into CASTALAASYNEQFF.

The chain is built from TRBV5-1 and TRBJ2-2; D is undetermined. This CDR3 contains 13 residues. V gave up 5 bases and J gave up 1 base, with 6 bases separating them. Germline V gives CDR1 SGHRS, CDR2 YFSETQ. The DNA for the CDR3 is TGCGCCAGCAGGGCAGGGAACACCGGGGAGCTGTTTTTT. The encoded protein is CASRAGNTGELFF.

V gene TRBV28 combines with J gene TRBJ1-2; no clear D. The V end lost 0 bases, the J end lost 4 bases, and 9 bases lay between the germline ends. Looked up from germline, CDR1 is MDHEN and CDR2 is SYDVKM. The CDR3 runs 14 residues. CDR3 amino acids: CASSLWGAIYGYTF. In nucleotides, the CDR3 is TGTGCCAGCAGTTTATGGGGCGCAATCTATGGCTACACCTTC.

This clone came up once. The J gene is TRBJ2-5, the V gene TRBV18; D is unclear. The V end lost 3 bases, the J end lost 0 bases, and 11 bases lay between the germline ends. CDR1 is KGHSH and CDR2 is LQKENI in the germline V gene. The CDR3 sequence is 15 residues long. CDR3 bases: TGTGCCAGCTCACCCTCCGGGTGGGACCAAGAGACCCAGTACTTC. This sequence encodes CASSPSGWDQETQYF.

The V gene is TRBV19, the J gene TRBJ2-1; 7 bases agree with TRBD2. The CDR3 runs 15 residues. Trimming at V came to 9 bases and at J to 6 bases, leaving 14 bases not matched to a gene. Per germline, CDR1 LNHDA and CDR2 SQIVND (reference sequence). CDR3 sequence (DNA): TGTGCCAGCCGACCCCGGAGTGGGGGGGGCAATGAGCAGTTCTTC. As protein: CASRPRSGGGNEQFF.

This clone has a handful of counts. The V gene is TRBV2, the J gene TRBJ1-6, with no clear D. Trimming removed 8 bases at V and 7 bases at J, with 9 bases between. CDR3 size: 12 residues. Germline CDR1 is SNHLY and CDR2 is FYNNEI. In nucleotides, the CDR3 is TGTGCCAGCTTAGAGAGCAATTCACCCCTCCACTTT. Amino acids: CASLESNSPLHF.

The chain uses TRBV5-1 and TRBJ2-5; D might be TRBD2 (6 bases). Germline assignment: CDR1 SGHRS and CDR2 YFSETQ. The V gene lost 0 bases and the J gene lost 7 bases, with 10 bases spanning the gap. This CDR3 comprises 13 residues. The CDR3 DNA reads TGCGCCAGCAGCTTGGGGCGGGGAGGGACCCAGTACTTC. This gives the protein CASSLGRGGTQYF. Based on the CDR3 plus reference TRBV5-1 and TRBJ2-5, the full variable domain is KAGVTQTPRYLIKTRGQQVTLSCSPISGHRSVSWYQQTPGQGLQFLFEYFSETQRNKGNFPGRFSGRQFSNSRSEMNVSTLELGDSALYLCASSLGRGGTQYFGPGTRLLVL.

The chain recombines TRBV27 with TRBJ1-6; TRBD1 might be the D (6 bases). The CDR3 runs 15 residues. Trimming took 4 bases from V and 7 from J, leaving 14 bases between them. Germline CDR1 MNHEY, CDR2 SMNVEV (reference sequence). CDR3 in amino acids: CASSSLDRLNSPLHF. Written as DNA, the CDR3 is TGTGCCAGCAGTTCTCTCGACAGGCTGAATTCACCCCTCCACTTT.

This chain connects TRBV5-6 to TRBJ1-4; D possibly corresponds to TRBD1 (5 bases). The CDR3 totals 14 residues. V lost 1 base and J 8 bases, leaving 12 bases between the germline ends. The V gene's germline CDR1 is SGHDT and CDR2 YYEEEE. CDR3 amino acids: CASSLSLGQEKLFF. CDR3 nucleotide sequence: TGTGCCAGCAGCTTGAGCTTGGGGCAAGAAAAACTGTTTTTT.

The chain carries TRBV5-1 and TRBJ2-7; 9 nucleotides align to TRBD1. Germline V lookup: CDR1 SGHRS, CDR2 YFSETQ. The CDR3 runs 14 residues. V lost 4 bases and J lost 4; bases outside the gene matches: 6. The CDR3 sequence is CASSRAGQGYEQYF. The CDR3 region has the DNA TGCGCCAGCAGCCGGGCGGGACAGGGTTACGAGCAGTACTTC.

This clone was recorded a few times. In DNA, the CDR3 is TGCAGTGCTAGTAAAGGTGACAAATACTACGAGCAGTACTTC. Protein: CSASKGDKYYEQYF. The V gene is TRBV20-1, the J gene TRBJ2-7; no clear D. Trimming took 3 bases from V and 3 from J, leaving 15 bases between them. The CDR3 is 14 amino acids. Germline V gene lookup returns CDR1 DFQATT and CDR2 SNEGSKA (reference sequence).

The V and J genes are TRBV6-2 or TRBV6-3 and TRBJ2-2; 11 nucleotides align to TRBD1. V was pared by 6 bases and J by 5 bases, with 11 bases of the junction left unmatched. This CDR3 region has 17 residues. Germline V lookup: CDR1 MNHEY, CDR2 SVGEGT. CDR3 loop: CASSFTSGTGGTGELFF. Written as DNA, the CDR3 is TGTGCCAGCAGCTTTACCTCTGGGACAGGGGGAACCGGGGAGCTGTTTTTT.

The chain links TRBV18 to TRBJ1-2, with 9 bases identical to TRBD1. Per germline, CDR1 KGHSH and CDR2 LQKENI. This CDR3 comprises 13 residues. After removal of 5 bases from V and 6 bases from J, the junction contained 4 bases not matched to a gene. CDR3 DNA: TGTGCCAGCTCATCGGGACAGGGAGATGGCTACACCTTC. Translated, it gives CASSSGQGDGYTF.

CDR3 bases: TGTGCCAGCAGCCAAGAACAAGGCCCGGGAGGCTACACCTTC. This sequence encodes CASSQEQGPGGYTF. This chain connects TRBV4-2 to TRBJ1-2; no clear D gene. The length of the CDR3 is 14 residues. V dropped 0 bases and J dropped 8 bases, with 13 bases sitting between them. Germline V lookup: CDR1 LGHNA, CDR2 YNFKEQ.

The genes are TRBV28 and TRBJ2-1; D may be TRBD2 (6 bases). This CDR3 is 16 amino acids long. Germline CDR1 reads MDHEN; CDR2 reads SYDVKM. V dropped 6 bases and J dropped 4 bases, with 19 bases sitting between them. CDR3 DNA sequence: TGTGCCAGCAGCTTGTTTCAGGGAGGTGGATACAATGAGCAGTTCTTC. It specifies CASSLFQGGGYNEQFF.

The V gene is TRBV20-1, the J gene TRBJ1-4; 7 bases match TRBD1. With 3 bases clipped from V and 13 bases from J, the junction kept 14 bases outside the gene matches. The germline V gene encodes CDR1 DFQATT and CDR2 SNEGSKA (reference sequence). The CDR3 length is 14 residues. CDR3 sequence (DNA): TGCAGTGCTAGTGAAACAGGGGTTTCGAGGGGACTGTTTTTT. Its protein is CSASETGVSRGLFF.